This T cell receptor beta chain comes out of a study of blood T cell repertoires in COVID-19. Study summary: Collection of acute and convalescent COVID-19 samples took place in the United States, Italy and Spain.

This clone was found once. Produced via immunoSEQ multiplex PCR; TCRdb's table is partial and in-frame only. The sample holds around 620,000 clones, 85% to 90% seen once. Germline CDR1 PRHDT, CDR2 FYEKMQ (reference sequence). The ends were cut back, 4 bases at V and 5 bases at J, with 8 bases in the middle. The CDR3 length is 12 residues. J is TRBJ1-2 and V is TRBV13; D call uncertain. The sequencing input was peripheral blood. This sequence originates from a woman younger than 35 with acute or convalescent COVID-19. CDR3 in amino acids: CASSSQIYGYTF. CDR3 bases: TGTGCCAGCAGCTCACAGATATATGGCTACACCTTC. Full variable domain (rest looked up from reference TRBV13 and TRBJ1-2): AAGVIQSPRHLIKEKRETATLKCYPIPRHDTVYWYQQGPGQDPQFLISFYEKMQSDKGSIPDRFSAQQFSDYHSELNMSSLELGDSALYFCASSSQIYGYTFGSGTRLTVV.